The 10 T cell receptor beta chains presented below share a single source sample, sequenced in a study of patients and donors after allogeneic stem cell transplantation. In TCRdb, the RT-PCR reads were re-called with MiXCR into one record per CDR3 protein. The sample contains 90,000 to 120,000 distinct CDR3 sequences, 35% of which appear only once. Sequenced sample: blood, either unsorted or a sorted T cell fraction (not recorded which). These receptors were obtained from a human donor who was either an allogeneic HSCT recipient or a stem cell or donor lymphocyte infusion donor (not recorded which). It is not recorded whose cells these are; they may come from a transplant donor.

This clonotype has only a few counts. The chain links TRBV7-2 to TRBJ2-1, with 10 bases identical to TRBD2. The V segment lost 8 bases and the J segment 2 bases; nucleotides outside the gene matches: 6. Per germline, CDR1 SGHTA and CDR2 FQGNSA. This CDR3 comprises 15 residues. The CDR3 region is CASGLAGVAYNEQFF. CDR3 sequence (DNA): TGTGCCAGCGGTCTAGCGGGAGTTGCCTACAATGAGCAGTTCTTC.

This clonotype was observed a few times. The genes are TRBV28 and TRBJ1-3, with 7 bases identical to TRBD1. The J segment lost 2 bases and the V segment lost 6 bases, leaving 7 bases of the junction unmatched. The CDR3 totals 15 residues. Germline V lookup: CDR1 MDHEN, CDR2 SYDVKM. The CDR3 reads CASRAAGTAGNTIYF. DNA for the CDR3: TGTGCCAGCAGGGCTGCGGGGACAGCTGGAAACACCATATATTTT.

The genes are TRBV25-1 and TRBJ2-7, with 14 bases aligning to TRBD2. Trimming removed 4 bases from V and 0 bases from J; junction bases left unmatched: 5. The CDR3 covers 17 residues. Germline assignment: CDR1 MGHDK and CDR2 SYGVNS. CDR3: CASSARTSGRHSYEQYF. For the CDR3, the DNA is TGTGCCAGCAGTGCCCGGACTAGCGGGAGGCACTCCTACGAGCAGTACTTC.

This rearrangement joins TRBV12-3 or TRBV12-4 to TRBJ2-3, with D maybe TRBD2 (6 bases). Trimming pared 3 bases from V and 2 bases from J, leaving 18 bases between. The CDR3 sequence is 17 residues long. Here the CDR3 reads CASSFGGSTRSTDTQYF. The CDR3 DNA reads as TGTGCCAGCAGTTTCGGGGGATCCACAAGATCCACAGATACGCAGTATTTT.

This chain connects TRBV24-1 to TRBJ2-1; D is perhaps TRBD1 or TRBD2 (5 bases each). V was trimmed by 5 bases and J by 0 bases, leaving 13 bases between them. Per germline, CDR1 KGHDR and CDR2 SFDVKD. This CDR3 contains 16 residues. In DNA, the CDR3 is TGTGCCACCAGTGGAGGGCCAGGGAGCTCCTACAATGAGCAGTTCTTC. It yields the protein CATSGGPGSSYNEQFF.

This chain connects TRBV12-3 or TRBV12-4 to TRBJ1-2, with D possibly matching TRBD1 (5 bases). Trimming took off 6 bases at V and 4 bases at J, with 15 bases between the two ends. This CDR3 is built from 14 residues. The CDR3 region is CASSEAGRSYGYTF. The CDR3, as DNA: TGTGCCAGCAGCGAGGCGGGGCGGAGCTATGGCTACACCTTC.

The V call is TRBV28, the J call TRBJ2-5; D is ambiguous. Germline lookup yields CDR1 MDHEN and CDR2 SYDVKM. The V end lost 3 bases, the J end lost 1 base, and 9 bases lay between the germline ends. The CDR3 runs 14 residues. CDR3 in DNA: TGTGCCAGCAGTTTGGCCGGGTCCCAAGAGACCCAGTACTTC. This codes for CASSLAGSQETQYF.

The chain couples TRBV6-5 to TRBJ2-3; TRBD2 matches 12 bases. The CDR3 loop spans 16 amino acids. V shed 6 bases and J 6 bases; nucleotides not matched to a gene: 10. CDR1 is MNHEY, CDR2 SVGAGI, per germline. The CDR3 protein is CASSLLAGGPTDTQYF. CDR3 DNA: TGTGCCAGCAGCCTGCTAGCGGGAGGGCCAACGGATACGCAGTATTTT.

The chain joins TRBV5-4 to TRBJ1-2; no firm D call. CDR1 and CDR2 from the germline V gene are SGHNT and YYREEE (reference sequence). This CDR3 region has 14 residues. V was cut by 2 bases and J by 1 base, with 9 bases left in between. The CDR3, as DNA: TGTGCCAGCAGCTTACCCGCAGTTAACTATGGCTACACCTTC. Amino acids: CASSLPAVNYGYTF.

The chain links TRBV10-3 to TRBJ2-7, with TRBD1 identical over 7 bases. Germline CDR1 and CDR2: ENHRY and SYGVKD. This CDR3 region has 13 residues. V shed 10 bases and J 3 bases; nucleotides not matched to a gene: 9. The CDR3 loop is CATFDRVYYEQYF. In DNA form, the CDR3 reads TGTGCCACTTTCGACAGGGTCTACTACGAGCAGTACTTC.